Below, 24 T cell receptor beta chains from the same sample are listed, as sequenced in a study of T cell responses to AZD1222 COVID-19 vaccine. Sequencing used immunoSEQ multiplex PCR; TCRdb keeps in-frame clones, though not all of them. The sample has 150,000 to 180,000 clones; 90% are singletons. Sequences were derived from peripheral blood, sampled on day 0 of AZD1222 vaccination. The source is an adult in good health.

The V and J genes are TRBV28 and TRBJ1-5, with no clear D. This CDR3 contains 16 residues. V dropped 6 bases and J dropped 0 bases, with 15 bases sitting between them. Germline V lookup: CDR1 MDHEN, CDR2 SYDVKM. CDR3 residues: CASRSSRSYSNQPQHF. The CDR3, as DNA: TGTGCCAGCAGATCTTCCAGGTCATATAGCAATCAGCCCCAGCATTTT.

This chain joins TRBV3-1 (or the pseudogene TRBV3-2) and TRBJ2-2; weak D call: TRBD2 (6 bases). CDR3 length: 15 amino acids. Germline V gene sequence: CDR1 LGHDT, CDR2 YNNKEL (reference sequence). V was cut by 6 bases and J by 0 bases, with 11 bases left in between. CDR3 nucleotide sequence: TGTGCCAGCAGGACCCGACTAGCGAACACCGGGGAGCTGTTTTTT. Amino acids: CASRTRLANTGELFF.

The CDR3 bases are TGTGCCAGCTCACCACAGGGGAATCAGCCCCAGCATTTT. This encodes CASSPQGNQPQHF. This chain uses TRBV18 with TRBJ1-5; possibly TRBD1 for D (5 bases). The V gene lost 1 base and the J gene lost 4 bases, with 5 bases spanning the gap. The CDR3 runs to 13 residues. Germline values: CDR1 KGHSH, CDR2 LQKENI.

V usage is TRBV5-1 and J usage is TRBJ1-4; 9 positions match TRBD1. Germline V CDR1 and CDR2: SGHRS, YFSETQ. The J segment lost 7 bases and the V segment lost 4 bases, leaving 8 bases of the junction unmatched. This CDR3 region has 15 residues. This chain's CDR3 is CASSAGTGSAEKLFF. The CDR3 region has the DNA TGCGCCAGCAGCGCCGGGACAGGGAGTGCTGAAAAACTGTTTTTT.

The V and J genes are TRBV19 and TRBJ2-2, with 11 positions matching TRBD2. The J segment lost 6 bases and the V segment lost 3 bases, leaving 6 bases of the junction unmatched. The germline V gene has CDR1 LNHDA and CDR2 SQIVND (reference sequence). The CDR3 extends over 16 amino acids. CDR3 sequence: CASSMRLAGGPGELFF. The CDR3 DNA reads TGTGCCAGTAGTATGAGGCTAGCGGGAGGCCCCGGGGAGCTGTTTTTT.

The V gene is TRBV14, the J gene TRBJ2-2; the D gene is possibly TRBD1 (6 bases). The V gene's germline CDR1 is SGHDN and CDR2 FVKESK. This CDR3 is built from 16 residues. The ends were cut back, 4 bases at V and 6 bases at J, with 18 bases in the middle. The CDR3 sequence is CASSPLNTQGPGELFF. The CDR3 nucleotides are TGTGCCAGCAGCCCCTTAAACACACAGGGACCCGGGGAGCTGTTTTTT.

The chain has TRBV5-1 and TRBJ2-7, with 8 bases that match TRBD1. The J segment lost 3 bases and the V segment lost 0 bases, leaving 5 bases of the junction unmatched. Germline V gene data show CDR1 as SGHRS and CDR2 as YFSETQ. The CDR3 is 15 residues long. In DNA form, the CDR3 reads TGCGCCAGCAGCTTGGGACAGGGGAAGTTCTACGAGCAGTACTTC. It encodes CASSLGQGKFYEQYF.

The chain links TRBV11-3 to TRBJ2-1; tentative D call: TRBD2 (6 bases). Germline V gene lookup returns CDR1 SGHNT and CDR2 YENEEA. The CDR3 runs 14 residues. Trimming took 11 bases from V and 8 from J, leaving 22 bases between them. The CDR3 region has the DNA TGTGCCTGTGGGAGGAGGGAGAGTTGGGATGAGCAGTTCTTC. Translated: CACGRRESWDEQFF.

The gene calls are TRBV9 and TRBJ1-2; 10 positions agree with TRBD1. With V trimmed by 4 bases and J by 4 bases, 13 bases remained unmatched. The germline CDR1 and CDR2 sequences are SGDLS and YYNGEE. The CDR3 is made up of 17 amino acids. CDR3: CASSSQGQGLRAYGYTF. DNA of the CDR3: TGTGCCAGCAGCTCCCAGGGACAGGGGCTCCGGGCCTATGGCTACACCTTC.

V is TRBV6-5 and J is TRBJ2-7, with D perhaps matching TRBD2 (6 bases). CDR3 length: 15 amino acids. Trimming cost V 5 bases and J 0 bases, with 14 bases left between them. CDR1 and CDR2 (germline): MNHEY, SVGAGI. The CDR3 region has the DNA TGTGCCAGCAGTCTCCGGGACTGGAGCTCCTACGAGCAGTACTTC. This encodes CASSLRDWSSYEQYF.

This chain links TRBV21-1 with TRBJ1-4. TRBV21-1 is labeled a pseudogene. This CDR3 has 16 residues. CDR3 residues: CASSRSRLGENEKLFF. The CDR3 DNA is TGTGCCAGCAGCCGTTCTAGGCTGGGGGAAAATGAAAAACTGTTTTTT.

This chain connects TRBV11-3 to TRBJ2-5; 9 bases are shared with TRBD1. The trim removed 4 bases at V and 5 bases at J, leaving 8 bases unmatched. Germline CDR1 is SGHNT and CDR2 is YENEEA. The CDR3 runs 15 residues. Written as DNA, the CDR3 is TGTGCCAGCAGCTGGGGACAGGGTCAATTGGAGACCCAGTACTTC. This translates into CASSWGQGQLETQYF.

This clone was counted only a few times. The V gene is TRBV3-1 (or the pseudogene TRBV3-2), the J gene TRBJ2-7; D tentatively reads TRBD1 or TRBD2 (5 bases each). The V end lost 4 bases, the J end lost 5 bases, and 15 bases lay between the germline ends. The CDR3 has 14 residues. CDR1 and CDR2 from the germline V gene are LGHDT and YNNKEL (reference sequence). In nucleotides, the CDR3 is TGTGCCAGCAGCCCACGGGGCCTGACCGACGAGCAGTACTTC. Protein: CASSPRGLTDEQYF.

The chain employs TRBV20-1 and TRBJ1-2; D not resolved. This CDR3 comprises 14 residues. With 3 bases removed from V and 0 bases from J, the gap between germline ends came to 11 bases. CDR1 is DFQATT and CDR2 is SNEGSKA in the germline V gene (reference sequence). The CDR3 sequence is CSASYQLTNYGYTF. The CDR3 coding sequence is TGCAGTGCTAGTTACCAACTTACTAACTATGGCTACACCTTC.

The chain has TRBV6-5 and TRBJ2-7, with 8 bases identical to TRBD2. The CDR3 sequence is 11 residues long. With V trimmed by 6 bases and J by 12 bases, 7 bases remained unmatched. The germline V gene has CDR1 MNHEY and CDR2 SVGAGI. The CDR3 is CASSIPGLVYF. The CDR3 nucleotides are TGTGCCAGCAGCATACCGGGACTAGTGTACTTC.

CDR3: CASSVSPRGGETQYF. DNA of the CDR3: TGTGCCAGCAGCGTTTCGCCCCGGGGGGGGGAGACCCAGTACTTC. This chain connects TRBV9 to TRBJ2-5, with TRBD2 matching 8 bases. The V gene end was trimmed by 2 bases and the J gene end by 5 bases; junction bases not matched to a gene: 8. Germline V lookup: CDR1 SGDLS, CDR2 YYNGEE. This CDR3 has 15 residues.

The CDR3 DNA reads as TGTGCCAGCAGTTTACCGGGGACAGGCCCCTCTGGAAACACCATATATTTT. As protein: CASSLPGTGPSGNTIYF. V gene TRBV28 combines with J gene TRBJ1-3; TRBD1 matches 8 bases. V shed 2 bases and J 0 bases; nucleotides not matched to a gene: 6. CDR1 and CDR2 from the germline V gene are MDHEN and SYDVKM. The CDR3 consists of 17 residues.

This chain uses TRBV6-2 or TRBV6-3 with TRBJ1-5, with 7 bases that match TRBD1. The V gene end was trimmed by 6 bases and the J gene end by 3 bases; junction bases not matched to a gene: 8. CDR1 is MNHEY, CDR2 SVGEGT, per germline. This CDR3 has 15 amino acids. This CDR3 is CASSSGTEHNQPQHF. The CDR3 nucleotides read TGTGCCAGCAGCTCTGGGACAGAACACAATCAGCCCCAGCATTTT.

In regard to this clone: The junction and the germline gene differ at one end; a read error may be behind it. The chain links TRBV7-7 to TRBJ2-5, with D possibly being TRBD1 (6 bases). CDR3 length equals 14 residues. CDR1 and CDR2 (germline): SSHAT, FNYEAQ (reference sequence). The CDR3 sequence is CASSLNTGKETQYF. The CDR3 DNA sequence: TGTGCTAGCAGCCTAAATACAGGGAAAGAGACCCAGTACTTC.

The V gene is TRBV9, the J gene TRBJ1-4; D perhaps matches TRBD1 (5 bases). This CDR3 is 15 amino acids long. Trimming cost V 0 bases and J 2 bases, with 8 bases left between them. The V gene's germline CDR1 is SGDLS and CDR2 YYNGEE. The CDR3 coding sequence is TGTGCCAGCAGCGTAGGGCAGGGTACTAATGAAAAACTGTTTTTT. Translating it yields CASSVGQGTNEKLFF.

The CDR3 loop is CASSSPGRPPHYEQYF. CDR3 in DNA: TGTGCCAGCAGTTCCCCAGGGCGACCTCCTCACTACGAGCAGTACTTC. This rearrangement joins TRBV27 to TRBJ2-7, with D perhaps matching TRBD1 (5 bases). CDR1 is MNHEY, CDR2 SMNVEV, per germline (reference sequence). This CDR3 has 16 residues. V was clipped by 4 bases and J by 3 bases, with 19 bases between them.

This rearrangement joins TRBV19 to TRBJ2-7; possible D gene TRBD1, 5 bases. The CDR3 consists of 16 residues. Trimming shortened V by 6 bases and J by 5 bases, and 23 bases separated the two germline ends. CDR1 LNHDA and CDR2 SQIVND come from the germline V gene (reference sequence). The CDR3 DNA follows: TGTGCCAGTAGCCTTCGCTCCCCCGCAGGGCCCAACGAGCAGTACTTC. Translated, it gives CASSLRSPAGPNEQYF.

The CDR3 DNA sequence: TGTGCCACGCTTGGAAACACCATATATTTT. Amino acid sequence: CATLGNTIYF. The chain is built from TRBV24-1 and TRBJ1-3, with no clear D. The CDR3 is 10 residues long. The germline V gene encodes CDR1 KGHDR and CDR2 SFDVKD. V was pared by 10 bases and J by 3 bases, with 3 bases between.

The genes are TRBV12-5 and TRBJ1-5; D gene uncertain. Trimming removed 6 bases from V and 6 bases from J, with 21 bases in between. CDR3 length equals 16 residues. CDR1 is LGHNT and CDR2 is FRNRAP in the germline V gene. CDR3 sequence: CASGPGGRSLGQPQHF. Written as DNA, the CDR3 is TGTGCTAGTGGCCCAGGAGGCAGGTCCTTAGGTCAGCCCCAGCATTTT.